One sample yielded the 21 T cell receptor beta chains listed below, sequenced in a study of post-analysis software for immune sequencing data. The authors incorporated unique molecular identifiers into the TCR beta cDNA libraries. TCRdb ran MiXCR on the PCR reads and lists one entry per CDR3 protein. Among roughly 600,000 distinct CDR3 sequences listed, 44% were seen once. Study results and caveats: Compared with controls, patients had more of five or six TRBV segments, including TRBV5-6, TRBV5-1 and TRBV20-1.

No antigen is known for these receptors. Sequences were obtained from blood. The source is a girl between 10 and 17 years old with multiple sclerosis.

The chain's CDR3 is CASSTWDRGNDYTF. The CDR3, as DNA: TGTGCCAGCAGTACTTGGGACAGGGGTAATGACTACACCTTC. The V gene is TRBV12-3 or TRBV12-4, the J gene TRBJ1-2; 10 bases line up with TRBD1. The CDR3 runs 14 residues. After removal of 5 bases from V and 10 bases from J, the junction contained 10 bases not matched to a gene.

CDR3: CASLEVRGEAFF. The CDR3 bases are TGTGCCAGCCTCGAGGTGAGGGGAGAAGCTTTCTTT. The V and J genes are TRBV7-9 and TRBJ1-1; D perhaps matches TRBD1 (5 bases). The CDR3 length is 12 residues. V gave up 8 bases and J gave up 8 bases, with 15 bases separating them. The germline V gene encodes CDR1 SEHNR and CDR2 FQNEAQ (reference sequence).

This clonotype was seen only a few times. The gene calls are TRBV12-3 or TRBV12-4 and TRBJ2-5; possibly TRBD2 for D (6 bases). V was shortened by 7 bases and J by 1 base, with 13 bases between the two germline ends. The CDR3 covers 14 residues. The CDR3 DNA follows: TGTGCCAGCACCCTCGGGAGAGCCCAAGAGACCCAGTACTTC. This codes for CASTLGRAQETQYF.

The sample holds a few counts of this clonotype. The V call is TRBV29-1, the J call TRBJ1-1; 10 bases agree with TRBD1. The CDR3 covers 12 residues. Germline loops: CDR1 SQVTM, CDR2 ANQGSEA. Trimming cost V 7 bases and J 5 bases; bases outside gene matches: 4. The CDR3 DNA sequence: TGCAGCGCCGACAGGGGGCTGACTGAAGCTTTCTTT. Translated: CSADRGLTEAFF.

This clonotype was picked up a small number of times. The chain carries TRBV4-1 and TRBJ2-1; 16 positions match TRBD2. The V and J ends lost 2 bases and 5 bases, in that order; junction bases with no gene match: 9. The CDR3 sequence is 19 residues long. CDR1 is MGHRA, CDR2 YSYEKL, per germline. The CDR3 sequence is CASSQKGTSGGEMDNEQFF. The CDR3 bases are TGCGCCAGCAGCCAAAAGGGGACTAGCGGGGGGGAGATGGACAATGAGCAGTTCTTC.

The chain carries TRBV29-1 and TRBJ2-4; 10 nucleotides agree with TRBD2. The closer fit of TRBJ2-7 to the DNA end suggests the J call may be wrong. Germline lookup yields CDR1 SQVTM and CDR2 ANQGSEA. The CDR3 length is 15 residues. The CDR3 region is CSVAQGGLAGDEQYF. CDR3 bases: TGCAGCGTTGCCCAGGGGGGGCTAGCGGGAGACGAGCAGTACTTC.

The chain combines TRBV12-3 or TRBV12-4 with TRBJ1-1; D might be TRBD1 (5 bases). The V end lost 3 bases, the J end lost 1 base, and 9 bases lay between the germline ends. The CDR3 runs to 14 residues. The CDR3 DNA sequence: TGTGCCAGCAGTTTTTCAGGGCCGAACACTGAAGCTTTCTTT. This sequence encodes CASSFSGPNTEAFF.

This clonotype was seen more than once but under ten times. V gene TRBV20-1 combines with J gene TRBJ1-5; 8 nucleotides agree with TRBD1. The CDR3 loop spans 15 amino acids. V was pared by 3 bases and J by 7 bases, with 11 bases of the junction left unmatched. Looked up from germline, CDR1 is DFQATT and CDR2 is SNEGSKA (reference sequence). CDR3 residues: CSASRAQGANQPQHF. In DNA form, the CDR3 reads TGCAGTGCTAGCCGTGCTCAGGGGGCAAACCAGCCCCAGCATTTT.

On this clonotype: A much larger clonotype is one base distant, so this may be a read error. V and J are TRBV12-3 or TRBV12-4 and TRBJ2-5, with D unresolved. Gene TRBJ2-7 matches the end of the DNA better, so the J call may be wrong. CDR3 size: 15 residues. Here the CDR3 reads CASSLRRRGKGEQYF. CDR3 coding DNA: TGTGCCAGCAGTTTAAGGCGACGTGGGAAGGGCGAGCAGTACTTC.

The chain joins TRBV7-9 to TRBJ1-2; tentative D call: TRBD1 (5 bases). CDR1 SEHNR and CDR2 FQNEAQ come from the germline V gene (reference sequence). This CDR3 is 17 amino acids long. Trimming cost V 2 bases and J 5 bases, with 21 bases left between them. CDR3 amino acids: CASSLSYQGLIGYGYTF. The CDR3 coding sequence is TGTGCCAGCAGCTTATCCTACCAGGGCCTTATAGGGTATGGCTACACCTTC.

This chain uses TRBV11-2 with TRBJ2-1, with 16 nucleotides matching TRBD2. The germline gives CDR1 SGHAT, CDR2 FQNNGV. The CDR3 is 15 amino acids. Losses at the gene ends were 7 bases for V and 4 bases for J; bases not matched to a gene: 1. Written as DNA, the CDR3 is TGTGCCAGCAAGGGACTAGCGGGGGGGTACAATGAGCAGTTCTTC. Its translation: CASKGLAGGYNEQFF.

The V gene is TRBV20-1, the J gene TRBJ2-3; D gene unclear. The CDR3 is 15 residues long. Trimming shortened V by 0 bases and J by 3 bases, and 13 bases separated the two germline ends. Germline values: CDR1 DFQATT, CDR2 SNEGSKA (reference sequence). The CDR3 bases are TGCAGTGCTAGAGATTGGGAATATGAGACAGATACGCAGTATTTT. This encodes CSARDWEYETDTQYF.

This clonotype was seen a few times. The chain joins TRBV28 to TRBJ1-2; D is possibly TRBD1 (5 bases). This CDR3 is 12 amino acids long. Trimming pared 6 bases from V and 7 bases from J, leaving 12 bases between. Germline V gene data show CDR1 as MDHEN and CDR2 as SYDVKM. The CDR3 spells CASSPGGFGYTF. The DNA of the CDR3 is TGTGCCAGCAGCCCTGGGGGGTTTGGCTACACCTTC.

This clonotype was detected many times. The CDR3 loop is CSAWVPLEVETQYF. In DNA, the CDR3 is TGCAGTGCCTGGGTACCCCTAGAGGTAGAGACCCAGTACTTC. This rearrangement joins TRBV20-1 to TRBJ2-5; D is undetermined. Trimming stripped 6 bases from V and 4 bases from J, with 18 bases between. The CDR3 length is 14 residues. Germline loops: CDR1 DFQATT, CDR2 SNEGSKA (reference sequence).

This sequence joins TRBV6-5 and TRBJ2-6, with D tentatively TRBD1 (6 bases). V gave up 0 bases and J gave up 0 bases, with 15 bases separating them. The length of the CDR3 is 19 residues. Germline values: CDR1 MNHEY, CDR2 SVGAGI. CDR3 in amino acids: CASSYSYDRTFSGANVLTF. The CDR3 coding sequence is TGTGCCAGCAGTTACTCTTACGACAGGACCTTCTCTGGGGCCAACGTCCTGACTTTC.

The chain recombines TRBV28 with TRBJ2-5; 7 positions agree with TRBD2. Per germline, CDR1 MDHEN and CDR2 SYDVKM. CDR3 length equals 17 residues. V trimming: 2 bases; J trimming: 0 bases; junction bases outside the gene matches: 9. Here the CDR3 reads CASSLNRGSRNQETQYF. Here the CDR3 DNA reads TGTGCCAGCAGTTTAAATCGCGGGAGTCGGAACCAAGAGACCCAGTACTTC.

The rearrangement uses TRBV29-1 and TRBJ1-2; 11 bases fit TRBD1. The V gene's germline CDR1 is SQVTM and CDR2 ANQGSEA. The V and J ends lost 1 base and 5 bases, in that order; junction bases with no gene match: 6. This CDR3 contains 15 residues. CDR3 region: CSVEVDRGRGYGYTF. As DNA, the CDR3 is TGCAGCGTTGAAGTGGACAGGGGGCGGGGGTATGGCTACACCTTC.

This clonotype was recorded a few times. This chain links TRBV5-6 with TRBJ2-5, with unresolved D. The DNA end is a closer match to TRBJ2-7, so the J assignment may be wrong. The CDR3 spans 11 residues. The germline gives CDR1 SGHDT, CDR2 YYEEEE. The CDR3 region is CASSLINEQYF. CDR3 coding DNA: TGTGCCAGCAGCTTAATCAACGAGCAGTACTTC.

This chain uses TRBV20-1 with TRBJ2-7; 11 bases line up with TRBD2. V lost 3 bases to trimming and J lost 5 bases; unmatched junction nucleotides: 6. The CDR3 loop spans 14 amino acids. Looked up from germline, CDR1 is DFQATT and CDR2 is SNEGSKA (reference sequence). The CDR3 DNA reads TGCAGTGCTAGGACTAGCGGGGTGGCTGACGAGCAGTACTTC. The encoded protein is CSARTSGVADEQYF.

The chain uses TRBV5-1 and TRBJ1-2; TRBD1 might be the D (6 bases). The V end lost 3 bases, the J end lost 5 bases, and 11 bases lay between the germline ends. Germline V gene sequence: CDR1 SGHRS, CDR2 YFSETQ. The CDR3 runs to 13 residues. CDR3: CASSYTGSYGYTF. The DNA of the CDR3 is TGCGCCAGCAGCTACACAGGGAGTTATGGCTACACCTTC. The whole variable domain, filled in from reference TRBV5-1 and TRBJ1-2, reads KAGVTQTPRYLIKTRGQQVTLSCSPISGHRSVSWYQQTPGQGLQFLFEYFSETQRNKGNFPGRFSGRQFSNSRSEMNVSTLELGDSALYLCASSYTGSYGYTFGSGTRLTVV.

V and J are TRBV7-9 and TRBJ2-1; 7 nucleotides agree with TRBD1. Germline V gene lookup returns CDR1 SEHNR and CDR2 FQNEAQ (reference sequence). Germline trimming cut 6 bases from V and 7 bases from J; bases unmatched to any gene: 15. The CDR3 spans 16 residues. The CDR3 loop is CASSYWSGQAKNEQFF. The CDR3 coding sequence is TGTGCCAGCAGTTATTGGAGCGGACAGGCTAAAAATGAGCAGTTCTTC.